These T cell receptor beta chains were read from a single sample in a study of blood T cell repertoires in COVID-19. Sequencing used immunoSEQ multiplex PCR; TCRdb keeps in-frame clones, though not all of them. The sample contains 150,000 to 250,000 clones, about 85% of which appear only once. The sample consisted of PBMCs or T cells enriched from blood (not recorded which). The source of these receptors is a woman aged 30 to 39 who had recovered from COVID-19. CDR3s include the opening cysteine and the closing phenylalanine or tryptophan. The D gene is left open where the match is weak. The size entry is marked missing in some rows and otherwise reads once, few, many or a size class.

clone size	V gene	J gene	D gene	CDR3 DNA	CDR3 protein
NA	TRBV6-2/TRBV6-3	TRBJ1-5	NA	TGTGCCAGCAGTTACGATCCGGGGCAGCCCCAGCATTTT	CASSYDPGQPQHF
few	TRBV10-3	TRBJ2-3	TRBD2	TGTGCCATCGGACGACCGGGACTAGCGAACTCAGATACGCAGTATTTT	CAIGRPGLANSDTQYF
once	TRBV30	TRBJ2-3	TRBD2	TGTGCCTGGAGTAAGGCGGGGGGGCCGGAGGATACGCAGTATTTT	CAWSKAGGPEDTQYF
NA	TRBV5-1	TRBJ2-7	TRBD1	TGCGCCAGCAGCTTTCGGTCGCCCGGGACAGGGGCCTACGAGCAGTACTTC	CASSFRSPGTGAYEQYF
NA	TRBV30	TRBJ1-3	TRBD1	TGTGCCTGGAGAGAAACAGGGGGCTCGGGAAACACCATATATTTT	CAWRETGGSGNTIYF
NA	TRBV30	TRBJ2-3	NA	TGTGCCTGGAGTTCCCCCGGTTCAGGAAGCACAGATACGCAGTATTTT	CAWSSPGSGSTDTQYF
NA	TRBV5-4	TRBJ1-3	NA	TGTGCCAGCAGCTTGGGTGCGCCTGGAAACACCATATATTTT	CASSLGAPGNTIYF
NA	TRBV5-5	TRBJ1-1	TRBD1	TGTGCCAGCAGCTCCGACAGGGGGCTGAACACTGAAGCTTTCTTT	CASSSDRGLNTEAFF
once	TRBV6-4	TRBJ2-1	NA	TGTGCCAGCAGCCCGGGGCGGGATTCCTACAATGAGCAGTTCTTC	CASSPGRDSYNEQFF
NA	TRBV4-1	TRBJ2-5	NA	TGCGCCAGCAGCCCGGGGGGCCTCCCCACCCAGACCCAGTACTTC	CASSPGGLPTQTQYF
NA	TRBV6-4	TRBJ1-1	NA	TGTGCCAGCAGTACAGGGATTGGCGTGAGAGCTTTCTTT	CASSTGIGVRAFF
NA	TRBV11-3	TRBJ2-3	TRBD2	TGTGCCAGCAGCCCAGGGACTAGCGGGCGCACAGATACGCAGTATTTT	CASSPGTSGRTDTQYF
NA	TRBV5-5	TRBJ1-3	NA	TGTGCCAGCAGCCCGGGGGGTGGAAACACCATATATTTT	CASSPGGGNTIYF
few	TRBV18	TRBJ1-2	TRBD1	TGTGCCAGCTCACCGGGACAGGGGGCGCGGGGGTATGGCTACACCTTC	CASSPGQGARGYGYTF
once	TRBV6-6	TRBJ1-2	NA	TGTGCCAGCAGCCTTCGGACAGACAGCTCATTCGGCTACACCTTC	CASSLRTDSSFGYTF
NA	TRBV12-3/TRBV12-4	TRBJ1-1	NA	TGTGCCAGCAGTTTAAGCGGGAACACTGAAGCTTTCTTT	CASSLSGNTEAFF
NA	TRBV6-5	TRBJ2-1	TRBD2	TGTGCCAGCAGGGTACTAGCGGGAGGATACAATGAGCAGTTCTTC	CASRVLAGGYNEQFF
NA	TRBV7-7	TRBJ2-1	NA	TGTGCCAGCAGCCCTCAGTGGGCCCCCAATGAGCAGTTCTTC	CASSPQWAPNEQFF
NA	TRBV7-3	TRBJ1-2	TRBD1	TGTGCCAGCAGTCCTACAGGGGGGTTTGGCTACACCTTC	CASSPTGGFGYTF
once	TRBV2	TRBJ2-3	TRBD1	TGTGCCAGCAGAGAAGCAGGGGGATGGAGCACAGATACGCAGTATTTT	CASREAGGWSTDTQYF
few	TRBV4-2	TRBJ2-7	TRBD2	TGTGCCAGCAGCCAAGAGGGGACTAGCGGCTCCTACGAGCAGTACTTC	CASSQEGTSGSYEQYF
NA	TRBV24-1	TRBJ2-1	TRBD2	TGTGCCACCAGTGACTCCGGGACTAGCGGGCTCACCTACAATGAGCAGTTCTTC	CATSDSGTSGLTYNEQFF
NA	TRBV11-3	TRBJ2-5	NA	TGTGCCAGCAGCTTAGAGAGGAAGACCCAGTACTTC	CASSLERKTQYF
NA	TRBV29-1	TRBJ1-1	NA	TGCAGCGTCGGGACTCCTGAAGCTTTCTTT	CSVGTPEAFF
NA	TRBV7-2	TRBJ1-1	NA	TGTGCCAGCAGCTTAGTTGGGGCGAACACTGAAGCTTTCTTT	CASSLVGANTEAFF
NA	TRBV29-1	TRBJ1-2	TRBD1	TGCAGCGTTGAAGATGGTGGACAGGGGGGCCAGTATTATGGCTACACCTTC	CSVEDGGQGGQYYGYTF
NA	TRBV4-1	TRBJ2-3	TRBD2	TGCGCCAGCAGCCTCGGTTTGGCGGGGGGCAGCGCAGATACGCAGTATTTT	CASSLGLAGGSADTQYF
NA	TRBV5-6	TRBJ1-5	NA	TGTGCCAGCACCTTGAGGGGAATATTGCCCCGGCCCCAGCATTTT	CASTLRGILPRPQHF
NA	TRBV2	TRBJ2-7	NA	TGTGCCAGCAGTGAAGGCCGGGCCTACGAGCAGTACTTC	CASSEGRAYEQYF
NA	TRBV27	TRBJ1-2	NA	TGTGCCAGCAGTTTGGGGGGGGGCCACTATGGCTACACCTTC	CASSLGGGHYGYTF
NA	TRBV9	TRBJ2-7	NA	TGTGCCAGCAGCGTAGGATTCAGGGGCGACGAGCAGTACTTC	CASSVGFRGDEQYF
NA	TRBV11-2	TRBJ2-7	TRBD2	TGTGCCAGCAGCAGACTAGCGGGAGCCTACGAGCAGTACTTC	CASSRLAGAYEQYF
NA	TRBV24-1	TRBJ1-1	NA	TGTGCCACCAGGCCCCAAAGCCCGCTGAACACTGAAGCTTTCTTT	CATRPQSPLNTEAFF
once	TRBV5-1	TRBJ2-3	NA	TGCGCCAGCAGCTTAAGGGGCATAACAGATACGCAGTATTTT	CASSLRGITDTQYF
NA	TRBV15	TRBJ1-4	NA	TGTGCCACCAGCAGAGATCCTGGGCGGGGTGAACTGTTTTTT	CATSRDPGRGELFF
once	TRBV19	TRBJ2-7	NA	TGTGCCAGTAGTGTATCATGGGTCCTCAGGACCTACGAGCAGTACTTC	CASSVSWVLRTYEQYF
NA	TRBV13	TRBJ1-1	NA	TGTGCCAGTGTCCCGACAGGTAGCACTGAAGCTTTCTTT	CASVPTGSTEAFF
few	TRBV18	TRBJ1-4	TRBD1	TGTGCCAGCTCTCCGGGACAGGGGGCTGAAAAACTGTTTTTT	CASSPGQGAEKLFF
once	TRBV5-5	TRBJ2-5	TRBD2	TGTGCCAGCAGCCAAGCGGGAGGCGAGACCCAGTACTTC	CASSQAGGETQYF
NA	TRBV4-3	TRBJ2-4	TRBD1	TGCGCCAGCAGCCAAGACCTCTTGGGGACAGGGAGATACATTCAGTACTTC	CASSQDLLGTGRYIQYF
NA	TRBV6-2/TRBV6-3	TRBJ2-7	NA	TGTGCCAGCAGTTACTCAGTAGACGAGCAGTACTTC	CASSYSVDEQYF